The clone carrying this TCR beta chain has a count of ten or more. Its target is not known. The data derive from a study of T cells in Graves' hyperthyroidism and ophthalmopathy. Study-wide results and caveats: Progression to ophthalmopathy was predicted a median of 6.5 months early. Most expanded thyroid clonotypes above 0.001 recurred in blood.

The investigators amplified TCR beta CDR3 regions from RNA transcripts. RT-PCR in the first round (using the HTBI primer set) targeted the TCR CDR3. TCRdb ran MiXCR on the multiplex PCR reads and lists one entry per CDR3 protein. Among approximately 370,000 distinct CDR3 sequences, about 18% were seen once, and the ten largest hold about a third. Germline lookup yields CDR1 SEHNR and CDR2 FQNEAQ (reference sequence). The CDR3 contains 16 residues. The V segment lost 5 bases and the J segment 4 bases; nucleotides outside the gene matches: 10. Hyperthyroidism had been newly diagnosed in patients aged 18 to 65, and its duration was under 2 months. Clinical symptoms, serum thyroxine and TRAb, thyroid ultrasound and orbital computed tomography together formed the diagnostic basis.

The clonotype comes from a woman between 25 and 40 years old with Graves' hyperthyroidism that later progressed to Graves' ophthalmopathy. The V and J genes are TRBV7-9 and TRBJ2-3; 9 nucleotides align to TRBD1. Sequenced input: blood. The CDR3 loop reads CASSEPPGQGPDTQYF. For the CDR3, the DNA is TGTGCCAGCAGCGAACCACCGGGACAGGGACCAGATACGCAGTATTTT.